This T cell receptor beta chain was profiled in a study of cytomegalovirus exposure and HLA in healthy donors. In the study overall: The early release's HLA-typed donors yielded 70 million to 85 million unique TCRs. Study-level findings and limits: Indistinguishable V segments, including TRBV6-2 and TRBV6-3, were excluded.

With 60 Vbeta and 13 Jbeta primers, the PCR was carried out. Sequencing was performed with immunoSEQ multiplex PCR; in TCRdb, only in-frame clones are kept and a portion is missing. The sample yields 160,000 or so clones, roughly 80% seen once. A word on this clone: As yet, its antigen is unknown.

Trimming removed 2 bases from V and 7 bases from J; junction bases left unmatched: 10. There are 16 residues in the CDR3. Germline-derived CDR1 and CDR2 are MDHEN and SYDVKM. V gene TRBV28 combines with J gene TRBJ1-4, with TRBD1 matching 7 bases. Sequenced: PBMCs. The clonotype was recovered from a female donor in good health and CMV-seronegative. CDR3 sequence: CASSLVKYRGGEKLFF. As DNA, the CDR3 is TGTGCCAGCAGTTTAGTTAAGTACAGGGGAGGTGAAAAACTGTTTTTT.